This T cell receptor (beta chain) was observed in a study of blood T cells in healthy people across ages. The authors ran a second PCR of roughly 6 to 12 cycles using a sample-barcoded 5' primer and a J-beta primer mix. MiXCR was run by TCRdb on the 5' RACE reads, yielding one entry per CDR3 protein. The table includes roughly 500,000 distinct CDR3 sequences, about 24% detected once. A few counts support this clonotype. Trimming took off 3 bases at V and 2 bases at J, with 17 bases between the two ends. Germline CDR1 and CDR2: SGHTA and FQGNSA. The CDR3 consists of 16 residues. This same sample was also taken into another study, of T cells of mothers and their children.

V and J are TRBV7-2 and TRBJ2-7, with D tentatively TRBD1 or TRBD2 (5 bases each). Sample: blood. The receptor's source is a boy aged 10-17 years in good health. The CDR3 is CASSFGPPGTPYEQYF. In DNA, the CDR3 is TGTGCCAGCAGCTTCGGCCCCCCCGGGACCCCCTACGAGCAGTACTTC.